A selection of T cell receptor beta chains follows, all from one sample in a study of OX40 agonist ivuxolimab in advanced cancers. The table came from immunoSEQ multiplex PCR; TCRdb's copy has only in-frame clones and leaves some out. There are over 100,000 clones in the sample; more than 80% occur only once, and roughly 0.59% lies in the top ten. The sequences come from CD4+ or CD8+ T cells sorted from blood, collected in a trial of the OX40 agonist ivuxolimab. These receptors were taken from an adult with an advanced solid tumor such as melanoma, head and neck, liver or kidney cancer. Both conserved end residues are part of each CDR3. A D gene is named only where the DNA matches it firmly. Clone sizes are given selectively: once, few, many, or a class where the clone is expanded.

v_call	d_call	clone_size	j_call	cdr3_nt	cdr3_aa
TRBV30	NA	NA	TRBJ1-1	TGTGCCTGGAGATGGGGGCCGTCGAACACTGAAGCTTTCTTT	CAWRWGPSNTEAFF
TRBV29-1	NA	NA	TRBJ2-2	TGCAGCGCAGGTCACAACACCGGGGAGCTGTTTTTT	CSAGHNTGELFF
TRBV30	NA	NA	TRBJ2-3	TGTGCCTGGAGTGGTGTAGATACGCAGTATTTT	CAWSGVDTQYF
TRBV5-1	TRBD1	NA	TRBJ1-1	TGCGCCAGCAGCTTGACAGGGGAGCTGAACACTGAAGCTTTCTTT	CASSLTGELNTEAFF
TRBV5-1	TRBD1	once	TRBJ1-3	TGCGCCAGCAGCCTTCGGACAGGGTGGGAAAACACCATATATTTT	CASSLRTGWENTIYF
TRBV5-1	TRBD2	NA	TRBJ2-2	TGCGCCAGCAGCCCCGGGTGGGCGGGGGGCCGAACCGGGGAGCTGTTTTTT	CASSPGWAGGRTGELFF
TRBV28	TRBD1	NA	TRBJ1-1	TGTGCCAGCAGTTCAGGGGGTCCTTCGAACACTGAAGCTTTCTTT	CASSSGGPSNTEAFF
TRBV11-2	NA	few	TRBJ1-6	TGTGCCAGCAGCCGAAGTCTCTATTCACCCCTCCACTTT	CASSRSLYSPLHF
TRBV5-1	NA	NA	TRBJ2-7	TGCGCCAGCAGCTCGTCCCATCCTTTCTTCTCCTACGAGCAGTACTTC	CASSSSHPFFSYEQYF
TRBV18	NA	NA	TRBJ1-1	TGTGCCAGCTCACCACGGAGCTGGGGGGGGGCGAGGGCTGAAGCTTTCTTT	CASSPRSWGGARAEAFF
TRBV6-6	NA	NA	TRBJ1-5	TGTGCCAGCAGTTTCACCTCGGGGAGAATTTATCAGCCCCAGCATTTT	CASSFTSGRIYQPQHF
TRBV7-9	NA	NA	TRBJ2-3	TGTGCCAGCGGCTGGACGGGCCGGGGGAATACGCAGTATTTT	CASGWTGRGNTQYF
TRBV7-9	NA	NA	TRBJ1-5	TGTGCCAGCGGAAGCGTAAATCAGCCCCAGCATTTT	CASGSVNQPQHF
TRBV6-5	NA	NA	TRBJ2-4	TGTGCCAGCAGTCCCTTGGACTTAAACATTCAGTACTTC	CASSPLDLNIQYF
TRBV10-3	NA	once	TRBJ1-5	TGTGCCATCACCCGGGAGCCTGGTCAGCCCCAGCATTTT	CAITREPGQPQHF
TRBV18	NA	NA	TRBJ2-7	TGTGCCAGCTCACCGGGGGGCCCAACCTACGAGCAGTACTTC	CASSPGGPTYEQYF
TRBV7-9	NA	NA	TRBJ1-3	TGTGCCAGCAGCTTAGCCCTCAAGAGCTCTGGAAACACCATATATTTT	CASSLALKSSGNTIYF
TRBV6-5	TRBD1	NA	TRBJ1-4	TGTGCCAGCCTCGGCCACGGGCAGGGGGAAGGAAAACTGTTTTTT	CASLGHGQGEGKLFF
TRBV9	NA	NA	TRBJ1-1	TGTGCCAGCAGCGTAGTGGGAGGGGGTTCCACTGAAGCTTTCTTT	CASSVVGGGSTEAFF
TRBV7-2	TRBD2	NA	TRBJ2-7	TGTGCCAGCAGCTTAGTTGCGGGCCGGGGGGGGATCTCCTACGAGCAGTACTTC	CASSLVAGRGGISYEQYF
TRBV14	TRBD1	NA	TRBJ2-2	TGTGCCAGCAGCCCCCGGACAGGGAACGGGGAGCTGTTTTTT	CASSPRTGNGELFF
TRBV4-3	NA	NA	TRBJ2-2	TGCGCCAGCAGCCAAGACCCCGGAACGAGGGGCGGGGAGCTGTTTTTT	CASSQDPGTRGGELFF
TRBV4-3	TRBD1	NA	TRBJ2-2	TGCGCCAGCAGCCAAGCAGGGGGCGATGTCACCGGGGAGCTGTTTTTT	CASSQAGGDVTGELFF
TRBV12-5	NA	NA	TRBJ1-3	TGTGCTAGTGGTTTGCCTTGGACAGAAACAGCGCACACCATATATTTT	CASGLPWTETAHTIYF
TRBV29-1	NA	once	TRBJ2-7	TGCAGCGCACGTACTGTGAGCTGGGCCGGTGAGCAGTACTTC	CSARTVSWAGEQYF
TRBV4-1	NA	NA	TRBJ1-2	TGCGCCAGCAGCCAAGAGCCCGTCAACTATGGCTACACCTTC	CASSQEPVNYGYTF
TRBV7-2	NA	NA	TRBJ2-5	TGTGCCAGCAGCTTAGACAGGGAGACCCAGTACTTC	CASSLDRETQYF
TRBV30	TRBD1	NA	TRBJ1-5	TGTGCCTGGAGTGTACAGGGGGATCAGCCCCAGCATTTT	CAWSVQGDQPQHF
TRBV10-3	TRBD2	NA	TRBJ2-3	TGTGCCATCAGGGGACTAGCGGGGGCCACAGATACGCAGTATTTT	CAIRGLAGATDTQYF
TRBV7-2	TRBD1	NA	TRBJ2-7	TGTGCCAGCAGCTCAACCACAGGGGCTGTCTACGAGCAGTACTTC	CASSSTTGAVYEQYF
TRBV20-1	NA	NA	TRBJ2-7	TGCAGTGCTGCCGGACCCGTCGGGCAGTACTTC	CSAAGPVGQYF